The rows below give T cell receptor beta chains drawn from one sample of a study of siplizumab effects on memory and regulatory T cells. The assay was immunoSEQ multiplex PCR, and TCRdb's table has in-frame clones only and misses some. This table holds over 95,000 clones, just under 95% found once. The sequenced sample consisted of non-Treg CD4+ T cells sorted from blood. These TCRs come from a human donor in good health. Each CDR3 is given without its conserved first and last residue. Fields, in order: V gene, J gene, clone size, CDR3 protein. Where a row states a size, it is once, few, many or the class of an expanded clone; other rows omit it.

TRBV5-6	TRBJ2-6	.	ASSLSGANVLT
TRBV6-5	TRBJ2-3	.	ASRPQGADTQY
TRBV19	TRBJ1-4	.	ASSVLQGTNEKLF
TRBV28	TRBJ1-2	.	ASSRRDRVGIYT
TRBV5-4	TRBJ1-6	.	ASNRPRGNNSPLH
TRBV7-3	TRBJ1-6	.	ASSLVGQGQSPLH
TRBV7-3	TRBJ1-1	.	ASSISDRTNTEAF
TRBV7-3	TRBJ1-2	once	ASSWTGMGGYT
TRBV9	TRBJ2-2	.	ASSVQVYGGELF
TRBV5-1	TRBJ1-2	.	ASSLAANYGYT
TRBV7-6	TRBJ2-7	once	ASSPVFAYEQY
TRBV6-6	TRBJ2-3	.	AGASGGSWDTQY
TRBV19	TRBJ1-2	.	ASSTTTTHYGYT
TRBV30	TRBJ2-1	.	AWSEFRGKSEQF
TRBV28	TRBJ2-7	.	ASSLADRVNYEQY
TRBV15	TRBJ2-7	.	ATSSVGSGGAPTNYEQY
TRBV6-6	TRBJ1-3	once	ASSLQGVSGNTIY
TRBV2	TRBJ2-3	few	ASRVLDTQY
TRBV6-5	TRBJ2-1	.	ASSQQEGQF
TRBV4-1	TRBJ2-3	.	ASRQGASSTDTQY
TRBV4-1	TRBJ1-3	.	ASSQDPAWTGNTIY
TRBV7-3	TRBJ2-7	.	ASSLGQGALYEQY
TRBV5-4	TRBJ2-2	once	AIGRDRSELF
TRBV28	TRBJ2-1	.	ASSFRPGTTNNEQF
TRBV10-3	TRBJ1-1	.	AISDSFGDKNTEAF
TRBV27	TRBJ2-7	.	ASARQATPAEQY
TRBV7-9	TRBJ1-1	.	ASSFSIGGTEAF
TRBV10-2	TRBJ1-6	.	ASSSWFRGWGSYNSPLH
TRBV11-3	TRBJ2-5	once	ASSLGPGLSEETQY
TRBV6-6	TRBJ2-2	.	ASTSGGAVGELF
TRBV4-3	TRBJ2-7	.	ASSQDVTGGGREQY
TRBV7-9	TRBJ2-3	.	ASSLAGTSGGARTQY
TRBV5-3	.	once	ARSLKLAGESSYEQY
TRBV13	TRBJ2-7	once	ASSSHPTGDPYEQY
TRBV7-2	TRBJ2-5	.	ASSLGQRQETQY
TRBV5-1	TRBJ2-7	.	ASSLGGTYEQY
TRBV2	TRBJ1-5	.	ASSPTGNSNQPQH
TRBV28	TRBJ2-5	.	ASSLSVQETQY
TRBV4-3	TRBJ2-2	.	ASSQEEPGGNTGELF
TRBV6-5	TRBJ2-1	.	ASNPSGGGYNEQF
TRBV6-6	TRBJ2-1	.	ASSYGYEQF
TRBV12-5	TRBJ1-3	.	ASGLVTGTAYSGNTIY
TRBV10-3	TRBJ2-2	.	AISESGGHTGELF
TRBV7-3	TRBJ2-7	.	ASSLTPVGYEQY
TRBV10-3	TRBJ1-2	few	AISELGQGNGYT
TRBV6-1	TRBJ1-4	.	ASTSNNEKLF
TRBV7-9	TRBJ1-4	.	ASSFQGARGEKLF
TRBV7-9	TRBJ2-6	.	ASTPTGGGANVLT
TRBV13	TRBJ2-7	.	ASSSAYEQY
TRBV6-5	TRBJ1-5	once	ASSYNRNQPQH
TRBV6-5	TRBJ2-7	.	ASGQGVSEQY
TRBV6-1	TRBJ1-2	once	ASTRTLNYGYT
TRBV6-5	TRBJ2-4	.	ASSASKAKNIQY
TRBV18	TRBJ2-3	.	ASSPPPLSTQY
TRBV15	TRBJ1-2	few	ATSREQGPGYGYT
TRBV19	TRBJ1-2	once	ASSIWQEDGYT
TRBV7-8	TRBJ2-1	.	ASNPEPGLRNNEQF
TRBV2	TRBJ2-4	.	ASNSNVKNIQY
TRBV4-3	TRBJ2-1	.	ASSTETYNEQF